This T cell receptor (beta chain) originates from a study of cytomegalovirus exposure and HLA in healthy donors. Notes on the study in general: A later analysis found TCR association rates differed by HLA locus, highest for DRB1 and lowest for HLA-C.

The PCR had 60 Vbeta and 13 Jbeta primers. Data came from immunoSEQ multiplex PCR; TCRdb stores just in-frame clones and leaves some out. The sample comprises under 200,000 clones, less than 85% of which are singletons, and 4.5% to 6% rests with the top ten. Each of the donors was a healthy bone marrow donor. As regards this clone: The antigen remains undetermined.

The specimen sequenced was PBMCs. This clonotype was obtained from a middle-aged man in good health and CMV-seronegative.

CDR3 in amino acids: CASSFSAGGYTDTQYF. The CDR3 DNA is TGTGCCAGCAGTTTCTCTGCGGGGGGCTACACAGATACGCAGTATTTT. V and J are TRBV27 and TRBJ2-3, with 8 bases matching TRBD2. The J segment lost 2 bases and the V segment lost 3 bases, leaving 7 bases of the junction unmatched. Germline CDR1 reads MNHEY; CDR2 reads SMNVEV (reference sequence). The CDR3 runs 16 residues.